This T cell receptor beta chain originates from a study of blood T cell repertoires in COVID-19 (dated by TCRdb to 2019 to 2021). For the wider study: Collaborator samples came from the United States, Italy and Spain and covered acute and convalescent phases of COVID-19. The prospective study material was composed of cDNA or gDNA derived from T cells, B-cell-depleted T cells, or PBMCs. The samples were drawn from two sources: the first 160 participants of the ongoing ImmuneRACE study, and over 950 subjects contributed by 6 global collaborators. Subjects who had been exposed to COVID-19, were actively infected with it, or had recovered from it provided the deeply sampled blood TCRbeta repertoires that made up the dataset. The sample metadata nearly always contained a de-identified subject ID, COVID-19 status, age in years and sex. A freely available public database, intended as a resource for researchers studying the immune response to SARS-CoV-2, is where the repertoires were released. Where available, HLA class I and class II types were taken from metadata supplied by the sample provider and were not determined by assay-based typing. Overall study results and their limits: The quantity of clinical and demographic metadata differed by source and by participant and was supplied without curation.

This clone was seen a few times. It lacks a known antigen. Base qualities are not at hand, and no much larger clone is one base apart. The immunoSEQ Assay, a bias-controlled multiplex PCR, was used to amplify TCRbeta CDR3 regions from genomic DNA. Regarding the original processing steps: Within the assay, amplification of reference gene primers was used to estimate how many nucleated cells each sample contained. To quantify the absolute abundance of each unique TCRbeta CDR3 rearrangement, sequence reads were collapsed and filtered. For each sample, productive Simpson clonality was calculated as the square root of Simpson's diversity index over productive rearrangements. Here the immuneACCESS table is served through TCRdb, limited to in-frame sequences with V and J called. Missing clones are a known gap in these copies; in checked studies unresolved V genes cover under half, and the rest lacks a known reason. V and J calls and clone size are copied from that table; D and trimming were computed from the DNA. The table for this sample lists approximately 65,000 clones; approximately 86% of them were counted only once. The leading ten clones occupy 0.9% to 1.5% of the sample.

Each collaborating institution followed its own protocols to collect whole blood in K2EDTA tubes. For TCRbeta analysis, collaborators shipped samples in one of three forms: frozen whole blood, isolated PBMCs, or DNA extracted from either of those sample types. CDR1 MDHEN and CDR2 SYDVKM are derived from the germline V gene. The CDR3 has 15 amino acids, counting the end cysteine and phenylalanine. Of the read, only the CDR3 DNA is kept; its 45 bases are in frame from base 1. Unmatched junction bases come to 6, with V trimmed by 6 bases and J by 2 bases. This clonotype originated in a man aged 40-49 years with acute or convalescent COVID-19. The sequenced sample was peripheral blood. The V and J genes are TRBV28 and TRBJ1-2; the junction holds 10 bases that match TRBD1. The CDR3 corresponds to CASRAGQGGNYGYTF. The DNA is as follows: TGTGCCAGCAGAGCCGGACAGGGGGGCAACTATGGCTACACCTTC.